The entry below describes one TCR beta chain. The data are from a study of technical replicates of blood from a handful of donors. Some clones are missing from TCRdb's copy, which holds only in-frame ones; the method was immunoSEQ multiplex PCR. The data hold approximately 82,000 clones, with approximately 96% observed a single time. Looked up from germline, CDR1 is SNHLY and CDR2 is FYNNEI. The CDR3 has 14 amino acids. The V end lost 7 bases, the J end lost 2 bases, and 9 bases lay between the germline ends. The source of this sequence is a human donor in good health. The chain carries TRBV2 and TRBJ2-6; no definite D call. The sequenced material came from T cells isolated from PBMCs. CDR3: CASTTFTGANVLTF. DNA for the CDR3: TGTGCCAGCACCACTTTCACTGGGGCCAACGTCCTGACTTTC.